The clone carrying this T cell receptor (beta chain) was seen a single time. Its antigen is as yet unknown. This specimen belongs to a study of STAT3 mutations in large granular lymphocyte leukemia. Study observations and caveats: Every T-LGLL patient had at least one immunodominant TCRbeta clonotype.

Losses at the gene ends were 5 bases for V and 11 bases for J; bases not matched to a gene: 8. Looked up from germline, CDR1 is SGHTA and CDR2 is FQGNSA. The length of the CDR3 is 13 residues. Profiled with immunoSEQ multiplex PCR; TCRdb holds only in-frame clones, not every one. Of 9,500 to 12,000 clones in the sample, approximately 90% were seen once. This sequence originates from a man aged 60-69 years with T-cell large granular lymphocyte leukemia. Some clones in this sample may be carry-over from other donors' samples. This chain connects TRBV7-2 to TRBJ1-4; 7 bases are shared with TRBD1. The specimen sequenced was peripheral blood mononuclear cells. CDR3 in amino acids: CASSPGQERKLFF. The CDR3 DNA follows: TGTGCCAGCAGCCCCGGACAGGAGCGGAAACTGTTTTTT.